The source of this T cell receptor beta chain is a study of STAT5B mutations in CD4+ large granular lymphocyte leukemia. Notes on the study in general: Top patient clones used TRBV06 genes more often: 8/27 versus 2/35 in controls.

Regarding this clone: Its antigen remains unidentified.

Germline lookup yields CDR1 ENHRY and CDR2 SYGVKD. V gave up 6 bases and J gave up 0 bases, with 13 bases separating them. The CDR3 totals 15 residues. The survey-level immunoSEQ assay was used. The protocol was immunoSEQ multiplex PCR, while the TCRdb copy is restricted to in-frame clones and leaves out a portion. This sample has about 24,000 clones, with less than 80% found just once. Sequenced material: CD4+ T cells from blood buffy coats. V gene TRBV10-3 combines with J gene TRBJ2-3; TRBD1 is a possible D gene (5 bases). The TCR originated in a human donor in good health. CDR3 region: CAISSRAPSTDTQYF. The CDR3 DNA follows: TGTGCCATCAGCTCCAGGGCCCCTAGCACAGATACGCAGTATTTT.